One and the same sample provided the 20 T cell receptor beta chains below, sequenced in a study of cytomegalovirus exposure and HLA in healthy donors. With 60 Vbeta and 13 Jbeta primers, the PCR was carried out. Clones were sequenced by immunoSEQ multiplex PCR, and TCRdb holds only the in-frame ones, with some missing. The sample holds 99,000 or so clones, 76% seen once. Sequencing used PBMCs. These receptors were collected from a man between 40 and 49 years old in good health and CMV-seropositive.

Points on this clone: At one end, the junction sequence differs from germline, possibly due to a read error. CDR3 in DNA: TGTGCCAGCAGTTATTCCGGGACAGGGGGGAGCAACAGTCAGTACTTC. This codes for CASSYSGTGGSNSQYF. The gene calls are TRBV2 and TRBJ2-4; 11 bases map to TRBD1. The germline V gene encodes CDR1 SNHLY and CDR2 FYNNEI. The length of the CDR3 is 16 residues.

The V gene is TRBV28, the J gene TRBJ2-4; 7 bases agree with TRBD1. From germline, CDR1 is MDHEN and CDR2 SYDVKM. The CDR3 extends over 14 amino acids. V gave up 3 bases and J gave up 10 bases; unmatched junction bases: 9. This CDR3 is CASSLGRGHEIQYF. The CDR3 bases are TGTGCCAGCAGTTTGGGTAGGGGGCATGAGATTCAGTACTTC.

This chain joins TRBV7-5 and TRBJ1-4. TRBV7-5 is given as a pseudogene. The CDR3 runs to 16 residues. CDR3 DNA: TGTGCCAGAAGCTTCCCCCCGGAGGCGACTAATGAAAAACTGTTTTTT. Protein sequence: CARSFPPEATNEKLFF.

This chain's CDR3 is CASRAFVGEEETQYF. The DNA of the CDR3 is TGTGCCAGCAGGGCGTTTGTGGGAGAAGAAGAGACCCAGTACTTC. The V and J genes are TRBV5-6 and TRBJ2-5, with D maybe TRBD2 (5 bases). Trimming stripped 5 bases from V and 3 bases from J, with 17 bases between. The germline gives CDR1 SGHDT, CDR2 YYEEEE. The CDR3 is 15 amino acids.

The CDR3 DNA is TGTGCCAGCAGCCTCCCGGGACAGGTAGACAATGAGCAGTTCTTC. The encoded protein is CASSLPGQVDNEQFF. The rearrangement uses TRBV13 and TRBJ2-1; 8 nucleotides align to TRBD1. The CDR3 spans 15 residues. After removal of 5 bases from V and 5 bases from J, the junction contained 8 bases not matched to a gene. Germline loops: CDR1 PRHDT, CDR2 FYEKMQ (reference sequence).

The V and J genes are TRBV7-6 and TRBJ2-5; 10 bases are shared with TRBD2. The V gene end was trimmed by 1 base and the J gene end by 2 bases; junction bases not matched to a gene: 4. The CDR3 has 16 residues. Germline CDR1 is SGHVS and CDR2 is FNYEAQ. CDR3 DNA sequence: TGTGCCAGCAGCTTAGGGTTAGCGGGGGGACAAGAGACCCAGTACTTC. It is translated as CASSLGLAGGQETQYF.

The genes are TRBV13 and TRBJ2-3; 8 positions match TRBD2. V trimming: 2 bases; J trimming: 3 bases; junction bases outside the gene matches: 7. The V gene's germline CDR1 is PRHDT and CDR2 FYEKMQ (reference sequence). This CDR3 region has 16 residues. The CDR3 here is CASSLRSGSMTDTQYF. CDR3 sequence (DNA): TGTGCCAGCAGCTTAAGAAGCGGGAGTATGACAGATACGCAGTATTTT.

This chain joins TRBV5-4 and TRBJ1-2, with 8 bases that match TRBD1. The V and J ends lost 4 bases and 2 bases, in that order; junction bases with no gene match: 4. CDR3 size: 14 residues. The germline V gene has CDR1 SGHNT and CDR2 YYREEE (reference sequence). The CDR3 DNA is TGTGCCAGCAGCCAGGGACAGGCGAACTATGGCTACACCTTC. It yields the protein CASSQGQANYGYTF.

The V gene is TRBV7-2, the J gene TRBJ2-5, with 13 positions matching TRBD2. This CDR3 is 15 amino acids long. CDR1 SGHTA and CDR2 FQGNSA come from the germline V gene. V was pared by 5 bases and J by 4 bases, with 4 bases of the junction left unmatched. CDR3 region: CASSPRTSGGETQYF. The DNA of the CDR3 is TGTGCCAGCAGCCCCCGGACTAGCGGGGGAGAGACCCAGTACTTC.

The chain is built from TRBV5-6 and TRBJ1-4; D is possibly TRBD1 (5 bases). The V end was cut by 3 bases, the J end by 6 bases, with 15 bases between. The length of the CDR3 is 15 residues. Germline V gene data show CDR1 as SGHDT and CDR2 as YYEEEE. The CDR3 DNA follows: TGTGCCAGCAGCTGGACCGTCGGGGGGGATGAAAAACTGTTTTTT. Protein sequence: CASSWTVGGDEKLFF.

The V gene is TRBV4-2, the J gene TRBJ2-5; D might be TRBD2 (5 bases). The germline V and J ends were trimmed by 7 bases and 1 base, with 13 bases remaining between them. The CDR3 runs to 14 residues. CDR1 and CDR2 from the germline V gene are LGHNA and YNFKEQ. The CDR3 here is CASTLAGSQETQYF. The CDR3 DNA reads TGTGCCAGCACCCTCGCGGGTTCCCAAGAGACCCAGTACTTC.

DNA of the CDR3: TGTGCCAGCTCACAAACCGGGACAGGGAACTACGAGCAGTACTTC. Encoded protein: CASSQTGTGNYEQYF. The chain has TRBV18 and TRBJ2-7; 9 nucleotides match TRBD1. The germline V gene has CDR1 KGHSH and CDR2 LQKENI. There are 15 residues in the CDR3. The junction had 7 bases not matched to a gene; V was cut back by 4 bases and J by 3 bases.

V and J are TRBV6-5 and TRBJ1-4; weak D call: TRBD1 (5 bases). This CDR3 contains 15 residues. The V gene lost 6 bases and the J gene lost 0 bases, with 11 bases spanning the gap. The germline V gene encodes CDR1 MNHEY and CDR2 SVGAGI. CDR3 sequence reads: CASRQTGATNEKLFF. The CDR3 DNA reads TGTGCCAGCAGGCAAACAGGAGCAACTAATGAAAAACTGTTTTTT.

This sequence joins TRBV27 and TRBJ1-2, with 7 nucleotides matching TRBD1. There are 12 residues in the CDR3. The V gene end was trimmed by 5 bases and the J gene end by 7 bases; junction bases not matched to a gene: 4. Looked up from germline, CDR1 is MNHEY and CDR2 is SMNVEV (reference sequence). In nucleotides, the CDR3 is TGTGCCAGCAGTAAGACAGGGAGTGGCTACACCTTC. Translating gives CASSKTGSGYTF.

The chain uses TRBV9 and TRBJ1-3, with D possibly TRBD1 on 5 matching bases. V lost 2 bases and J 1 base, leaving 10 bases between the germline ends. CDR1 and CDR2 (germline): SGDLS, YYNGEE. The CDR3 extends over 15 amino acids. DNA for the CDR3: TGTGCCAGCAGCGTCCCGGGGGGATCTGGAAACACCATATATTTT. Its translation: CASSVPGGSGNTIYF.

The chain employs TRBV29-1 and TRBJ1-2; D remains ambiguous. Germline V gene data show CDR1 as SQVTM and CDR2 as ANQGSEA. V lost 3 bases and J 12 bases, leaving 14 bases between the germline ends. The CDR3 spans 11 residues. CDR3 in DNA: TGCAGCGTTGACAGGAGCGGGAGGCACACCTTC. Translating gives CSVDRSGRHTF.

Only one count was recorded for this clone. The genes are TRBV30 and TRBJ2-3; D is perhaps TRBD1 (5 bases). The V and J ends lost 2 bases and 1 base respectively, with 13 bases between them. Germline CDR1 and CDR2: GTSNPN and SVGIG (reference sequence). This CDR3 has 15 amino acids. CDR3 protein: CAWSKGPRGTDTQYF. CDR3 sequence (DNA): TGTGCCTGGAGTAAGGGCCCCAGGGGCACAGATACGCAGTATTTT.

A few counts support this clone. The chain is built from TRBV7-3 and TRBJ2-6, with TRBD1 as a possible D gene (6 bases). CDR3 length: 16 residues. CDR1 is SGHTA, CDR2 FQGTGA, per germline. V shed 3 bases and J shed 0 bases, with 9 bases lying between them. The CDR3 DNA follows: TGTGCCAGCAGCTTCCCAGGGGACTCTGGGGCCAACGTCCTGACTTTC. Its translation is CASSFPGDSGANVLTF. The entire variable domain, with the rest obtained from reference TRBV7-3 and TRBJ2-6, is as follows: GAGVSQTPSNKVTEKGKYVELRCDPISGHTALYWYRQSLGQGPEFLIYFQGTGAADDSGLPNDRFFAVRPEGSVSTLKIQRTERGDSAVYLCASSFPGDSGANVLTFGAGSRLTVL.

The chain employs TRBV5-1 and TRBJ2-3; the D gene is possibly TRBD2 (6 bases). CDR1 is SGHRS, CDR2 YFSETQ, per germline. Trimming took off 2 bases at V and 2 bases at J, with 12 bases between the two ends. The CDR3 is 15 amino acids. The CDR3 reads CASSLRRDPTDTQYF. For the CDR3, the DNA is TGCGCCAGCAGCTTAAGGCGGGATCCCACAGATACGCAGTATTTT.

V and J are TRBV27 and TRBJ1-1, with 10 bases aligning to TRBD1. The CDR3 contains 17 residues. Trimming at V came to 0 bases and at J to 1 base, leaving 5 bases not matched to a gene. Germline CDR1 MNHEY, CDR2 SMNVEV (reference sequence). CDR3 residues: CASSLSPTGGRNTEAFF. The CDR3 DNA reads TGTGCCAGCAGTTTATCCCCGACAGGGGGCCGGAACACTGAAGCTTTCTTT.